This T cell receptor beta chain was recovered during a study of T cell responses to AZD1222 COVID-19 vaccine. Regarding the study as a whole: Nearly half of the spike-specific TCRs reportedly recognize variant regions that carry no mutations. The breadth and depth of Spike-specific TCRs increased once two AZD1222 doses had been given. Seropositive AZD1222 recipients at baseline numbered only five or six. White British people made up most donors, females outnumbered males, and clonal diversity was possibly underestimated.

TCRdb keeps only in-frame clones here, not all; method: immunoSEQ multiplex PCR. In the table there are some 100,000 clones, about 89% of which are singletons. Turning to this clone: The antigen remains unidentified.

CDR3 length: 15 residues. Sequenced here: peripheral blood, sampled on day 0 of AZD1222 vaccination. The clonotype comes from an adult in good health. The V gene is TRBV1, the J gene TRBJ1-6; no DNA check was done on the table's D call, TRBD1. TRBV1 represents a pseudogene. The CDR3 protein is CTSSQDGRTSSPLHF. The CDR3 region has the DNA TGCACCAGCAGCCAAGATGGCCGTACCTCCTCACCCCTCCACTTT.